This TCR beta chain derives from a study of Graves' ophthalmopathy and Graves' hyperthyroidism. Germline V gives CDR1 DFQATT, CDR2 SNEGSKA (reference sequence). V gave up 7 bases and J gave up 3 bases, with 10 bases separating them. The CDR3 has 11 residues. CDR3 regions of TCR beta were amplified from RNA transcripts. HTBI-primed first-round RT-PCR preceded second-round multiplex PCR. TCRdb fed the multiplex PCR reads into MiXCR, producing one record per CDR3 protein. The data show 650,000 to 900,000 distinct CDR3 sequences, approximately 40% seen once. This TCR derives from an adult man with Graves' ophthalmopathy. The sequenced sample was peripheral blood. This chain connects TRBV20-1 to TRBJ2-7, with no clear D. This CDR3 is CSGEVGYEQYF. The CDR3 DNA follows: TGCAGTGGGGAAGTCGGCTACGAGCAGTACTTC.